This is a list of T cell receptor beta chains from one sample in a study of OX40 agonist ivuxolimab in advanced cancers. Produced via immunoSEQ multiplex PCR; TCRdb's table is partial and in-frame only. The sample has 75,000 to 100,000 clones, about four fifths seen once. Material: CD4+ or CD8+ T cells sorted from blood, obtained in a trial of the OX40 agonist ivuxolimab. The receptors originated from an adult with an advanced solid tumor such as melanoma, head and neck, liver or kidney cancer. Each CDR3 is given with its conserved first and last residue. The D gene is left open where the match is weak. The size field is filled for only some rows; it gives once, few, many or a size class.

abundance,v_gene,d_gene,j_gene,CDR3nt,CDR3aa
-,TRBV12-2,-,TRBJ2-7,TGTGCAAGTCGCTTAGAGTGGACGGGACAGGCCTACGAGCAGTACTTC,CASRLEWTGQAYEQYF
-,TRBV6-6,TRBD1,TRBJ1-1,TGTGCCAGCAGCGACAGGGGCGGGAACACTGAAGCTTTCTTT,CASSDRGGNTEAFF
few,TRBV28,-,TRBJ2-7,TGTGCCAGCAGTTCGATACAGATCTCCTACGAGCAGTACTTC,CASSSIQISYEQYF
-,TRBV7-9,-,TRBJ2-1,TGTGCCAGCAGCTCCAGGACTGGCGGATCCTACAATGAGCAGTTCTTC,CASSSRTGGSYNEQFF
-,TRBV18,TRBD1,TRBJ1-2,TGTGCCAGCTCTGGACAGGGCTCTAACTATGGCTACACCTTC,CASSGQGSNYGYTF
-,TRBV18,-,TRBJ1-1,TGTGCCAGCTCACCAGGGGACGGGGCTTTCTTT,CASSPGDGAFF
-,TRBV7-2,TRBD2,TRBJ2-1,TGTGCCAGCAGCTTTAGCGGGGATGCCTACAATGAGCAGTTCTTC,CASSFSGDAYNEQFF
-,TRBV4-1,TRBD1,TRBJ2-5,TGCGCCAGCAGCCAAGCAGGACAGGGGGCTTGGACCCAGTACTTC,CASSQAGQGAWTQYF
once,TRBV5-1,-,TRBJ1-4,TGCGCCAGCAGCTTGGCTCAGGGGTTATCAACTAATGAAAAACTGTTTTTT,CASSLAQGLSTNEKLFF
-,TRBV10-3,-,TRBJ2-3,TGTGCCATCAGCGGGGGGCAGGCAGATACGCAGTATTTT,CAISGGQADTQYF
-,TRBV7-7,-,TRBJ2-6,TGTGCCAGCAGCTTAGGTGCGTCGGGGTCTGGGGCCAACGTCCTGACTTTC,CASSLGASGSGANVLTF
once,TRBV6-5,-,TRBJ1-5,TGTGCCACCCAAACGAGAGGCCAGCCCCAGCATTTT,CATQTRGQPQHF
once,TRBV9,TRBD2,TRBJ2-3,TGTGCCAGCAGCGTAGGGCTAGCGGAAGATACGCAGTATTTT,CASSVGLAEDTQYF
once,TRBV6-5,-,TRBJ2-6,TGTGCCAGCAGCCCAGGCCCCGGGGGGGCCAACGTCCTGACTTTC,CASSPGPGGANVLTF
-,TRBV18,-,TRBJ1-3,TGTGCCAGCTCACCTCAGGGGTCTGGAAACACCATATATTTT,CASSPQGSGNTIYF
-,TRBV7-2,-,TRBJ2-1,TGTGCCAGCAGCTTAGGAGTGAGGGACGGGGAGCAGTTCTTC,CASSLGVRDGEQFF
-,TRBV7-6,-,TRBJ2-5,TGTGCCAGCAGCTTGAGGGTCAGGGAAGAGACCCAGTACTTC,CASSLRVREETQYF
-,TRBV4-3,TRBD1,TRBJ1-6,TGCGCCAGCAGCCCACAGGGGGCACGGAATTCACCCCTCCACTTT,CASSPQGARNSPLHF
-,TRBV27,TRBD2,TRBJ2-3,TGTGCCAGCAGTTTAGGGAGGGCAGATACGCAGTATTTT,CASSLGRADTQYF
few,TRBV15,-,TRBJ2-5,TGTGCCACCAGCAGAGACGAGACCCAGTACTTC,CATSRDETQYF
-,TRBV18,-,TRBJ1-5,TGTGCCAGCTCACCAGGGGGGCCTATGAGGGAGGGCCAGCCCCAGCATTTT,CASSPGGPMREGQPQHF
-,TRBV7-6,TRBD2,TRBJ2-1,TGTGCCAGCAGCCCCAGGACTAGCTCCGATGAGCAGTTCTTC,CASSPRTSSDEQFF
-,TRBV11-3,-,TRBJ2-1,TGTGCCAGCAGCTTAGATCCCCCGCTGTACAATGAGCAGTTCTTC,CASSLDPPLYNEQFF
-,TRBV11-3,-,TRBJ2-7,TGTGCCAGCAGCGGCCGGGACGGGGCCTACGAGCAGTACTTC,CASSGRDGAYEQYF
-,TRBV13,-,TRBJ2-7,TGTGCCAGCAGTCCGGGGGGCCTCTCCTACGAGCAGTACTTC,CASSPGGLSYEQYF
-,TRBV9,TRBD2,TRBJ2-3,TGTGCCAGCAGCATAGGGACTAGCGGGGCCACAGATACGCAGTATTTT,CASSIGTSGATDTQYF
-,TRBV7-2,-,TRBJ1-2,TGTGCCAGCAGCTTAGGACAGTTAAACTATGGCTACACCTTC,CASSLGQLNYGYTF
-,TRBV4-3,TRBD2,TRBJ2-3,TGCGCCAGCAGCCAGGTACTAGCGGGGGTCACAGATACGCAGTATTTT,CASSQVLAGVTDTQYF